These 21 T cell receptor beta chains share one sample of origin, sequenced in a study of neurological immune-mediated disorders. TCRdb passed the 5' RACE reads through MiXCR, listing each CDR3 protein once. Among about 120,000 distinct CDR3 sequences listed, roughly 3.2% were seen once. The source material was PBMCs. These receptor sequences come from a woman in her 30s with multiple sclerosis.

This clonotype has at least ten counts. This CDR3 reads CASSLGGGYLNTEAFF. The CDR3 region has the DNA TGCGCCAGCAGCTTGGGGGGGGGCTACCTGAACACTGAAGCTTTCTTT. The chain recombines TRBV5-1 with TRBJ1-1, with a possible D match to TRBD1 (6 bases). From germline, CDR1 is SGHRS and CDR2 YFSETQ. The ends were cut back, 0 bases at V and 0 bases at J, with 12 bases in the middle. The CDR3 extends over 16 amino acids.

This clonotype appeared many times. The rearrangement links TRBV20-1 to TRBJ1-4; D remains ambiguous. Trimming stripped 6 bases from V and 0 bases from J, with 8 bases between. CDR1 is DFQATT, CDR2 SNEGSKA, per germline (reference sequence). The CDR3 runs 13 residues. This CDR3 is CSAHQATNEKLFF. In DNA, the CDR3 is TGCAGTGCCCACCAAGCAACTAATGAAAAACTGTTTTTT.

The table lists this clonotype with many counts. The CDR3 nucleotides read TGCAGTGCTAGAGATCTCCTGTTGGGTGGCTACACCTTC. Protein sequence: CSARDLLLGGYTF. J is TRBJ1-2 and V is TRBV20-1, with D hard to call. CDR1 is DFQATT, CDR2 SNEGSKA, per germline (reference sequence). The V and J ends lost 0 bases and 7 bases respectively, with 12 bases between them. This CDR3 contains 13 residues.

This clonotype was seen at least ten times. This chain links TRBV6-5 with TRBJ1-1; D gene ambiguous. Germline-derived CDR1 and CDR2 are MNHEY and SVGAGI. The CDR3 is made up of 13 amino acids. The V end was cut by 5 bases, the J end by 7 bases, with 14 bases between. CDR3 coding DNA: TGTGCCAGCAGTGACCCGGGGAGGCTTGAAGCTTTCTTT. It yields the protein CASSDPGRLEAFF.

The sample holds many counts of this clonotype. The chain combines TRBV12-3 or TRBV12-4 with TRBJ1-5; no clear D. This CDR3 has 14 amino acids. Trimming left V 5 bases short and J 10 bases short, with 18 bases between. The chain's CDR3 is CASSVGGNERPQHF. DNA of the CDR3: TGTGCCAGCAGTGTCGGTGGCAATGAAAGACCCCAGCATTTT.

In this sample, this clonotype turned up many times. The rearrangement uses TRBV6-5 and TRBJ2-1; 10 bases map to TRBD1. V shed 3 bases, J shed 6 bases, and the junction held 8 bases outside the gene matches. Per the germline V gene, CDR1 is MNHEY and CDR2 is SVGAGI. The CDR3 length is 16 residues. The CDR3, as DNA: TGTGCCAGCAGTTATTATGGGACAGGGGCCTCCAATGAGCAGTTCTTC. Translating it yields CASSYYGTGASNEQFF.

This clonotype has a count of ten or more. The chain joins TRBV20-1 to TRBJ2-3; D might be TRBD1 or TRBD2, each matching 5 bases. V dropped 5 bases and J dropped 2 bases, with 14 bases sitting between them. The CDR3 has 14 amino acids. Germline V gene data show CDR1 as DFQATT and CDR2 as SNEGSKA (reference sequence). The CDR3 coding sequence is TGCAGTGCTCACGGACGAGGGGCCACAGATACGCAGTATTTT. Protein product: CSAHGRGATDTQYF.

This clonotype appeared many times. CDR3 DNA: TGCAGTGCTACGGGACCGCAGAATCAGCCCCAGCATTTT. Translating it yields CSATGPQNQPQHF. The chain employs TRBV20-1 and TRBJ1-5; weak D call: TRBD1 (5 bases). Trimming stripped 4 bases from V and 4 bases from J, with 11 bases between. Germline loops: CDR1 DFQATT, CDR2 SNEGSKA (reference sequence). The CDR3 consists of 13 residues.

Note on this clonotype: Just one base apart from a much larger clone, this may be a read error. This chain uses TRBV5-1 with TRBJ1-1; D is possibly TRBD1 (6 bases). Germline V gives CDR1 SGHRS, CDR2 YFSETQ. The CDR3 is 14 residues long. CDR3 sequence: CANSPGDSNTEAFF. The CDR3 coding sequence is TGCGCCAACAGCCCAGGGGACTCCAACACTGAAGCTTTCTTT.

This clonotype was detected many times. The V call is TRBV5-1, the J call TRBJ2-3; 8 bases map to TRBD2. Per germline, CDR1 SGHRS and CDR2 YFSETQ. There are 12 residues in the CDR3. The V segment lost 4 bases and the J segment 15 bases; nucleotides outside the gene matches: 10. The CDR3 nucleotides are TGCGCCAGCAGCCTAGGACTAGCCCCGCTTTATTTT. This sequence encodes CASSLGLAPLYF.

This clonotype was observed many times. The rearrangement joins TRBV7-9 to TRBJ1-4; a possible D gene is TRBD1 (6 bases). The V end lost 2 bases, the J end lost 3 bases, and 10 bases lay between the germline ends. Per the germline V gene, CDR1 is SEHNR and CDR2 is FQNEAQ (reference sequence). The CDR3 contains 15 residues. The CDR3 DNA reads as TGTGCCAGCAGCTTATGGGGGGCGGCTAATGAAAAACTGTTTTTT. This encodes CASSLWGAANEKLFF. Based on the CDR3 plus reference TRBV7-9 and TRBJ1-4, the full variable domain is DTGVSQNPRHKITKRGQNVTFRCDPISEHNRLYWYRQTLGQGPEFLTYFQNEAQLEKSRLLSDRFSAERPKGSFSTLEIQRTEQGDSAMYLCASSLWGAANEKLFFGSGTQLSVL.

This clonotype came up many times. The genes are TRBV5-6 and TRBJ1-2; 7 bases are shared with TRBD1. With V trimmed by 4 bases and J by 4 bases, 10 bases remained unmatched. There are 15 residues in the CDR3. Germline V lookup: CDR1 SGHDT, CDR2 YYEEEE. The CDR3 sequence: CASSPDTGAPYGYTF. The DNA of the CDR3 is TGTGCCAGCAGCCCGGACACAGGGGCCCCCTATGGCTACACCTTC.

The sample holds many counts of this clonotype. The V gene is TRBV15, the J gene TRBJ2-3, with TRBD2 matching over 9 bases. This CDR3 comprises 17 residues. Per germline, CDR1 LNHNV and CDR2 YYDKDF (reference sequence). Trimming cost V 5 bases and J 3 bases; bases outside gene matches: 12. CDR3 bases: TGTGCCACCAGCCCCCATCCGCGGGGGGGATGGACAGATACGCAGTATTTT. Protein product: CATSPHPRGGWTDTQYF. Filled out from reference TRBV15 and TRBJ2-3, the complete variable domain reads DAMVIQNPRYQVTQFGKPVTLSCSQTLNHNVMYWYQQKSSQAPKLLFHYYDKDFNNEADTPDNFQSRRPNTSFCFLDIRSPGLGDTAMYLCATSPHPRGGWTDTQYFGPGTRLTVL.

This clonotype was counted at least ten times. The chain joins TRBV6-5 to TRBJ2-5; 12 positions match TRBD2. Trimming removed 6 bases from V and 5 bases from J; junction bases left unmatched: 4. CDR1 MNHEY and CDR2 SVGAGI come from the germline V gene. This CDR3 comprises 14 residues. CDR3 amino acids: CASRRLAGEETQYF. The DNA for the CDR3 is TGTGCCAGCAGAAGACTAGCGGGAGAGGAGACCCAGTACTTC.

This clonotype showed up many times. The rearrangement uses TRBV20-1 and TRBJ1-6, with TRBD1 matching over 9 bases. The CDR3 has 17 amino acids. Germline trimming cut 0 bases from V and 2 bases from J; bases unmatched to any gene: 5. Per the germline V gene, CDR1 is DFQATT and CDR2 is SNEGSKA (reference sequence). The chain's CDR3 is CSAREGTGRTYNSPLHF. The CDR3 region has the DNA TGCAGTGCTAGAGAAGGGACAGGGCGCACCTATAATTCACCCCTCCACTTT.

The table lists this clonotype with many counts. The CDR3 DNA sequence: TGTGCCATCAGGCAGCGGGAGCTCGGGGAGCTGTTTTTT. Translating it yields CAIRQRELGELFF. The chain links TRBV10-3 to TRBJ2-2; 8 bases map to TRBD2. The V segment lost 6 bases and the J segment 7 bases; nucleotides outside the gene matches: 4. The CDR3 covers 13 residues. CDR1 is ENHRY, CDR2 SYGVKD, per germline.

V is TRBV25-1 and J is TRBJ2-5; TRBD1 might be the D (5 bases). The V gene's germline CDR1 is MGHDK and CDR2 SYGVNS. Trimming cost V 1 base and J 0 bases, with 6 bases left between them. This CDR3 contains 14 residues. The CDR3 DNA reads TGTGCCAGCAGTGAATTGGGGCACCAAGAGACCCAGTACTTC. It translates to CASSELGHQETQYF.

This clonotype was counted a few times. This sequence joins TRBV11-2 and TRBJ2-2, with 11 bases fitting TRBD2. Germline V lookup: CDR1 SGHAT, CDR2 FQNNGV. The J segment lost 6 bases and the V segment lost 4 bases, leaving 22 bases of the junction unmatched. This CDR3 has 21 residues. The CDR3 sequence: CASSSTSGRPPVPIPPGELFF. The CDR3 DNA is TGTGCCAGCAGCTCAACTAGCGGGAGACCGCCGGTCCCCATCCCTCCCGGGGAGCTGTTTTTT.

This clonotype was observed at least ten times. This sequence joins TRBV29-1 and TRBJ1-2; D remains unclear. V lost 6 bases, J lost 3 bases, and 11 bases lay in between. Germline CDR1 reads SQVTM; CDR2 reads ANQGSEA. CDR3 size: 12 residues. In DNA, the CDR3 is TGCAGCGTCGATCATATCGACTATGGCTACACCTTC. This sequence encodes CSVDHIDYGYTF. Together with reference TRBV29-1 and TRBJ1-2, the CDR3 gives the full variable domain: SAVISQKPSRDICQRGTSLTIQCQVDSQVTMMFWYRQQPGQSLTLIATANQGSEATYESGFVIDKFPISRPNLTFSTLTVSNMSPEDSSIYLCSVDHIDYGYTFGSGTRLTVV.

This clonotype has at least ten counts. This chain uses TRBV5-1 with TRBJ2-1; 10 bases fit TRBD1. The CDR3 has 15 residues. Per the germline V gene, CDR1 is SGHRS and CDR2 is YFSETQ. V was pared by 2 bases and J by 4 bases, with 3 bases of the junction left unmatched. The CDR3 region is CASSFGTGEYNEQFF. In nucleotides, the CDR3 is TGCGCCAGCAGCTTCGGGACAGGGGAGTACAATGAGCAGTTCTTC.

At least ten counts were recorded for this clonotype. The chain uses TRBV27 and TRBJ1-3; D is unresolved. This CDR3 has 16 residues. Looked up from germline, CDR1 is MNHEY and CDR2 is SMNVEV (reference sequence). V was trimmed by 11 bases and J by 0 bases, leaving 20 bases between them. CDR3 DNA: TGTGCCGGGTGGACGGAAGTTCCGAGCTCTGGAAACACCATATATTTT. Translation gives CAGWTEVPSSGNTIYF.